Included here is one TCR beta chain sequence, with context. Its antigen is undetermined. These data are taken from a study of shared clonotypes between healthy human individuals. All of the donors resided in Nashville, Tennessee, and each was a Caucasian adult. The CDR3 is 15 residues long. In germline, CDR1 is SGDLS, CDR2 YYNGEE. With 0 bases removed from V and 4 bases from J, the gap between germline ends came to 12 bases. Broader study findings: Memory subsets generally showed lower estimated richness than naive subsets. Relative to their counterparts shared across all four donors, non-shared clonotypes exhibited diminished generation probabilities.

Genomic DNA belonging to each subset was distributed in equal measure over several immunoSEQ plates. The assay was immunoSEQ multiplex PCR, and TCRdb's table has in-frame clones only and misses some. There are about 1.5 million clones in the sample; 95% to 99% occur only once, and approximately 0.44% lies in the top ten. The specimen was naive CD4+ T cells sorted from blood. Subset meaning: CD45RA+ positively selected. This rearrangement joins TRBV9 to TRBJ2-3; the D gene is possibly TRBD2 (5 bases). The receptor's source is a man aged 25-45 years in good health. The CDR3 DNA follows: TGTGCCAGCAGCGTAGCAACGACCGGGGCAGATACGCAGTATTTT. Its translation: CASSVATTGADTQYF.